Shown below are 22 T cell receptor beta chains from a single sample sequenced in a study of shared clonotypes between healthy human individuals. The data were produced by immunoSEQ multiplex PCR, yet TCRdb's version contains in-frame clones alone and is incomplete. The data contain around 980,000 clones, about 80% of them seen just once; the ten biggest clones take up more than 0.55%. Material for sequencing was memory CD4+ T cells from PBMCs. As to subset: CD45RA-negative fraction. The origin of the receptors is a man between 18 and 35 years old in good health. Some clones in this sample may be carry-over from other donors' samples.

As concerns this clone: Other DNA sequences within the sample encode an identical CDR3. The chain joins TRBV6-6 to TRBJ2-2; D is ambiguous. Germline-derived CDR1 and CDR2 are MNHNY and SVGAGI (reference sequence). Between the trimmed V and J ends, which lost 4 bases and 2 bases, there was a span of 5 bases. There are 13 residues in the CDR3. In DNA form, the CDR3 reads TGTGCCAGCAGTTCGAGTAACACCGGGGAGCTGTTTTTT. The encoded protein is CASSSSNTGELFF.

As concerns this clone: This may be a read error, as it is one base from a much larger clone. Other DNA sequences from this sample encode an identical CDR3 as well. V and J are TRBV30 and TRBJ1-6; weak D call: TRBD1 (6 bases). The CDR3 is 15 amino acids. Trimming cost V 3 bases and J 3 bases, with 12 bases left between them. From germline, CDR1 is GTSNPN and CDR2 SVGIG (reference sequence). The CDR3 loop reads CAWSVVQGYNSPLHF. CDR3 sequence (DNA): TGTGCCTGGAGCGTAGTACAGGGCTATAATTCACCCCTCCACTTT.

The chain combines TRBV4-2 with TRBJ1-5, with 7 bases lining up with TRBD1. CDR1 LGHNA and CDR2 YNFKEQ come from the germline V gene. Germline trimming cut 3 bases from V and 2 bases from J; bases unmatched to any gene: 4. This CDR3 comprises 15 residues. The CDR3 loop is CASSHRDSRNQPQHF. In nucleotides, the CDR3 is TGTGCCAGCAGCCACCGGGACAGTCGCAATCAGCCCCAGCATTTT.

Concerning this clone itself: This likely came from a read error, as a far larger clone is one base away. The J gene is TRBJ1-1, the V gene TRBV5-4; D uncertain. V was pared by 4 bases and J by 8 bases, with 12 bases between. This CDR3 comprises 12 residues. CDR1 and CDR2 from the germline V gene are SGHNT and YYREEE (reference sequence). CDR3 protein: CASSDLYREAFF. The CDR3 nucleotides are TGTGCCAGCAGCGATCTCTACCGGGAAGCTTTCTTT.

The chain employs TRBV5-8 and TRBJ2-5; 8 bases fit TRBD2. This CDR3 comprises 15 residues. The junction had 8 bases not matched to a gene; V was cut back by 2 bases and J by 5 bases. The germline gives CDR1 SGHTS, CDR2 YDEGEE. CDR3 residues: CASSFAGGRSETQYF. CDR3 in DNA: TGTGCCAGCAGCTTTGCTGGCGGGAGGAGCGAGACCCAGTACTTC.

A remark on this clone: Different DNA sequences within this sample yield the same CDR3. The chain couples TRBV11-3 to TRBJ2-7; 8 nucleotides line up with TRBD1. Germline V gives CDR1 SGHNT, CDR2 YENEEA. The CDR3 totals 14 residues. Losses at the gene ends were 5 bases for V and 0 bases for J; bases not matched to a gene: 3. CDR3 in amino acids: CASSRGQGSYEQYF. CDR3 coding DNA: TGTGCCAGCAGCCGCGGACAGGGCTCCTACGAGCAGTACTTC.

V and J are TRBV11-2 and TRBJ2-7; D ambiguous. Germline loops: CDR1 SGHAT, CDR2 FQNNGV. This CDR3 has 15 residues. V was cut by 1 base and J by 2 bases, with 12 bases left in between. CDR3 amino acids: CASSLGPSAPYEQYF. In DNA form, the CDR3 reads TGTGCCAGCAGCTTAGGCCCGTCGGCGCCCTACGAGCAGTACTTC.

The chain couples TRBV9 to TRBJ2-2; D is perhaps TRBD2 (6 bases). Trimming removed 0 bases at V and 4 bases at J, with 19 bases between. Germline V gene sequence: CDR1 SGDLS, CDR2 YYNGEE. The CDR3 extends over 18 amino acids. The DNA of the CDR3 is TGTGCCAGCAGCGTAGTCCCGTTACTAGCCGGGGGCACCGGGGAGCTGTTTTTT. This codes for CASSVVPLLAGGTGELFF.

The gene calls are TRBV30 and TRBJ1-2; D not resolved. The germline V gene has CDR1 GTSNPN and CDR2 SVGIG (reference sequence). This CDR3 spans 12 amino acids. The V end lost 2 bases, the J end lost 0 bases, and 4 bases lay between the germline ends. The CDR3 protein is CAWSLSNYGYTF. The CDR3 DNA reads as TGTGCCTGGAGTCTGTCTAACTATGGCTACACCTTC.

V usage is TRBV7-8 and J usage is TRBJ1-2; the D is unclear. In germline, CDR1 is SGHVS, CDR2 FQNEAQ. The CDR3 consists of 14 residues. The germline V and J ends were trimmed by 1 base and 4 bases, with 10 bases remaining between them. The DNA for the CDR3 is TGTGCCAGCAGCTTAGAATACGGAGGCTATGGCTACACCTTC. It codes for CASSLEYGGYGYTF.

A note on this clone: Being one base from a much bigger clone, this may be a read error. The chain joins TRBV7-2 to TRBJ1-1; D is possibly TRBD1 (6 bases). CDR1 and CDR2 from the germline V gene are SGHTA and FQGNSA. V was shortened by 5 bases and J by 2 bases, with 9 bases between the two germline ends. CDR3 length: 13 amino acids. This CDR3 reads CASSPRGNTEAFF. The CDR3 nucleotides are TGTGCCAGCAGCCCCAGGGGAAACACTGAAGCTTTCTTT.

The chain recombines TRBV5-1 with TRBJ1-3; the match to TRBD1 covers 7 bases. The junction had 6 bases not matched to a gene; V was cut back by 3 bases and J by 0 bases. The CDR3 spans 16 residues. CDR1 and CDR2 from the germline V gene are SGHRS and YFSETQ. The CDR3 DNA is TGCGCCAGCAGCTCAGGGGGGCCGCTCTCTGGAAACACCATATATTTT. This encodes CASSSGGPLSGNTIYF.

This clone was seen only a few times. This likely came from a read error, as a far larger clone is one base away. CDR3 residues: CASSMGTGGNEQYV. For the CDR3, the DNA is TGTGCCAGTAGTATGGGGACAGGGGGGAACGAGCAGTACGTC. The chain employs TRBV19 and TRBJ2-7, with 11 bases aligning to TRBD1. Germline assignment: CDR1 LNHDA and CDR2 SQIVND (reference sequence). After removal of 3 bases from V and 5 bases from J, the junction contained 3 bases not matched to a gene. There are 14 residues in the CDR3.

For this clone: A read error may be the cause here, since a much bigger clone is one base away. The chain recombines TRBV11-2 with TRBJ1-5, with no clear D. CDR1 SGHAT and CDR2 FQNNGV come from the germline V gene. Trimming removed 1 base from V and 3 bases from J, with 4 bases in between. The CDR3 has 13 residues. CDR3 DNA sequence: TGTGCCAGCAGCTTAGTTCCCAATCAGCCCCAGCATTTT. It specifies CASSLVPNQPQHF.

This rearrangement joins TRBV7-8 to TRBJ1-1; D is possibly TRBD1 (5 bases). Germline CDR1 reads SGHVS; CDR2 reads FQNEAQ. The CDR3 consists of 16 residues. V lost 4 bases and J 1 base, leaving 16 bases between the germline ends. CDR3 sequence (DNA): TGTGCCAGCAGCTCTCGGGACGGACACGCGAACACTGAAGCTTTCTTT. It codes for CASSSRDGHANTEAFF.

The chain recombines TRBV7-9 with TRBJ1-2, with D unresolved. From germline, CDR1 is SEHNR and CDR2 FQNEAQ (reference sequence). The CDR3 loop spans 14 amino acids. With 5 bases removed from V and 3 bases from J, the gap between germline ends came to 13 bases. CDR3 protein: CASSPIMGDYGYTF. CDR3 DNA: TGTGCCAGCAGCCCCATTATGGGTGACTATGGCTACACCTTC.

This rearrangement joins TRBV7-9 to TRBJ1-1; TRBD1 is a possible D gene (5 bases). The V end was cut by 8 bases, the J end by 1 base, with 14 bases between. The CDR3 length is 14 residues. Germline-derived CDR1 and CDR2 are SEHNR and FQNEAQ (reference sequence). The CDR3 here is CASGLGLRNTEAFF. The CDR3 DNA follows: TGTGCCAGCGGGCTGGGACTGCGGAACACTGAAGCTTTCTTT.

This chain connects TRBV28 to TRBJ1-5, with 7 nucleotides matching TRBD1. This CDR3 region has 14 residues. J lost 9 bases, V lost 2 bases, and 7 bases had no gene match. The V gene's germline CDR1 is MDHEN and CDR2 SYDVKM. The CDR3 reads CASSLRQGVGPQHF. CDR3 DNA sequence: TGTGCCAGCAGTTTACGGCAGGGGGTTGGGCCCCAGCATTTT. Looking up the rest from reference TRBV28 and TRBJ1-5 gives the full variable domain: DVKVTQSSRYLVKRTGEKVFLECVQDMDHENMFWYRQDPGLGLRLIYFSYDVKMKEKGDIPEGYSVSREKKERFSLILESASTNQTSMYLCASSLRQGVGPQHFGDGTRLSIL.

This chain links TRBV28 with TRBJ1-1, with D perhaps matching TRBD1 (5 bases). The CDR3 has 14 amino acids. Trimming took off 4 bases at V and 1 base at J, with 10 bases between the two ends. In germline, CDR1 is MDHEN, CDR2 SYDVKM. CDR3: CASSSRVWNTEAFF. As DNA, the CDR3 is TGTGCCAGCAGTTCCAGGGTCTGGAACACTGAAGCTTTCTTT.

The chain uses TRBV4-1 and TRBJ2-6; 7 bases map to TRBD1. J lost 0 bases, V lost 4 bases, and 12 bases had no gene match. The CDR3 runs to 19 residues. Germline assignment: CDR1 MGHRA and CDR2 YSYEKL. Written as DNA, the CDR3 is TGCGCCAGCAGCCCACTTGACGGACAGGCGAGCTCTGGGGCCAACGTCCTGACTTTC. The encoded protein is CASSPLDGQASSGANVLTF.

This chain joins TRBV9 and TRBJ1-2, with 8 bases lining up with TRBD1. J was trimmed by 2 bases and V by 4 bases; bases with no gene match: 7. Germline CDR1 is SGDLS and CDR2 is YYNGEE. CDR3 size: 15 residues. This chain's CDR3 is CASSPEAGGNYGYTF. The CDR3 DNA follows: TGTGCCAGCAGCCCGGAGGCAGGGGGCAACTATGGCTACACCTTC.

The chain links TRBV5-4 to TRBJ2-7, with 9 bases lining up with TRBD2. This CDR3 spans 15 amino acids. After removal of 4 bases from V and 7 bases from J, the junction contained 12 bases not matched to a gene. Looked up from germline, CDR1 is SGHNT and CDR2 is YYREEE (reference sequence). In DNA, the CDR3 is TGTGCCAGCAGCCCCGTGGGCGGGAGGGCCGAAGAGCAGTACTTC. It translates to CASSPVGGRAEEQYF.